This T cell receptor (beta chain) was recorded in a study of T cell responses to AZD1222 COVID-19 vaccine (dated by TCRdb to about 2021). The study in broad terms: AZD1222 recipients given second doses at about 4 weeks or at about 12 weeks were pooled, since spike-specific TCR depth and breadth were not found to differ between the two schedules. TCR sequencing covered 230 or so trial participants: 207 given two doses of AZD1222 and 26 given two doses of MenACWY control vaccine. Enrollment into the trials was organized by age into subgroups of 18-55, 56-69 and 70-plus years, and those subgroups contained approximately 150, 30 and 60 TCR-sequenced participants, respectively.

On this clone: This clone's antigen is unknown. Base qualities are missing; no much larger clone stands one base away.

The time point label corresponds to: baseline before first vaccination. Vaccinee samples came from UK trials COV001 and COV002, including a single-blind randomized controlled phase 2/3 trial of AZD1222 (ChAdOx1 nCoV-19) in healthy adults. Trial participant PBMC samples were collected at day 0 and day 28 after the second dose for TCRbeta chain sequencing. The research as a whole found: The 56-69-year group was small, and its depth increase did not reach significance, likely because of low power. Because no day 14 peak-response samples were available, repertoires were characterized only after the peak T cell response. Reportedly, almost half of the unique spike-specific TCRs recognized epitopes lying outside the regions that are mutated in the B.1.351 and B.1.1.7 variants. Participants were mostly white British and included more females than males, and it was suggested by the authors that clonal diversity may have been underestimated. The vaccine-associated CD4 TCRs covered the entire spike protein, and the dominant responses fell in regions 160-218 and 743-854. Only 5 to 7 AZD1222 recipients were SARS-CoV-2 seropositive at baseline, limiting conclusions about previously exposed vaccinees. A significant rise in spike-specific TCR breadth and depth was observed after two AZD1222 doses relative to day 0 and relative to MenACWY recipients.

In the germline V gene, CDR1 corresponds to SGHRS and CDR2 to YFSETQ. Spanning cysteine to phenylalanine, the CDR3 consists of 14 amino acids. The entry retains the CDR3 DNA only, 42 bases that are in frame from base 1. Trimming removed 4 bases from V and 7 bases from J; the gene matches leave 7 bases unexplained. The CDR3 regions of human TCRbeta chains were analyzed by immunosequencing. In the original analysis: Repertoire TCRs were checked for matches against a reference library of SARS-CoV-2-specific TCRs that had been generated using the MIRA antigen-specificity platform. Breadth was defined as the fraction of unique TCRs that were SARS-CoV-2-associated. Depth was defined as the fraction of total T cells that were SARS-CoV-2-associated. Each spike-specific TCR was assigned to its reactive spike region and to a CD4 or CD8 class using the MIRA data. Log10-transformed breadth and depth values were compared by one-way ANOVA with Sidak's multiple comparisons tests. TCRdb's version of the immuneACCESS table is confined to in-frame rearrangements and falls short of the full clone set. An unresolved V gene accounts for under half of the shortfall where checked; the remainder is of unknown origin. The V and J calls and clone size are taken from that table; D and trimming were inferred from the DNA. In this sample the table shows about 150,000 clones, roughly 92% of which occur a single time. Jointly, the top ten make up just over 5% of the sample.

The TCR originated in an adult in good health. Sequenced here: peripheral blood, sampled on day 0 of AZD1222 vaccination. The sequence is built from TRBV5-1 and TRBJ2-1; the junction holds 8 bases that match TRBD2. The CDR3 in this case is CASSSHSGKNEQFF. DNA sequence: TGCGCCAGCAGCAGTCATAGCGGGAAGAATGAGCAGTTCTTC.